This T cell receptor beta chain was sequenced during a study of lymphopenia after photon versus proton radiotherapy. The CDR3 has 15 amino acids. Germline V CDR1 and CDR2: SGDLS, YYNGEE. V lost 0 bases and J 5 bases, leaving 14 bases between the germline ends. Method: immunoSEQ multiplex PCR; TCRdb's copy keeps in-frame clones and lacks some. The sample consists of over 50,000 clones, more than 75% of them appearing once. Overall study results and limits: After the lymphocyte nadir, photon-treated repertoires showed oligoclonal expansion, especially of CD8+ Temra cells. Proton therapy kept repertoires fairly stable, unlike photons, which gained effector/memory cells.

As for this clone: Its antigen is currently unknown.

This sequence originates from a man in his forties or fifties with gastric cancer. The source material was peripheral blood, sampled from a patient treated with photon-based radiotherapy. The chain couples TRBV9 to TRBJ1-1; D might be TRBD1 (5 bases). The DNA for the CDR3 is TGTGCCAGCAGCGTAGCTTACCCAGGGAGGACTGAAGCTTTCTTT. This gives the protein CASSVAYPGRTEAFF.